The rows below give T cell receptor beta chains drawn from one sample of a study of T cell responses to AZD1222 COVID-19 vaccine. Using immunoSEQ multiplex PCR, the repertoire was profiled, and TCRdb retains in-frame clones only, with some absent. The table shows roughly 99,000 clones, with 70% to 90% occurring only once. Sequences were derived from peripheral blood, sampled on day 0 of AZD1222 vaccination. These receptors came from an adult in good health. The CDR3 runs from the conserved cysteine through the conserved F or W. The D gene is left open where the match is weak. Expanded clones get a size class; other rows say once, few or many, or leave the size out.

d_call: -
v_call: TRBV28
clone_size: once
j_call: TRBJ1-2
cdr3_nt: TGTGCCAGCAGTTTACGGGAAAGGTATGGCTACACCTTC
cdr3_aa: CASSLRERYGYTF

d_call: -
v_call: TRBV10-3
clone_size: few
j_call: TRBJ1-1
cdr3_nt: TGTGCCATCAGTAACTCAGAAAACACTGAAGCTTTCTTT
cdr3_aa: CAISNSENTEAFF

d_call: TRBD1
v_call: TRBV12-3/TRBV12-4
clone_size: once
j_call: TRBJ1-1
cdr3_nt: TGTGCCAGTGGACAGGGTGGCACTGAAGCTTTCTTT
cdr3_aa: CASGQGGTEAFF

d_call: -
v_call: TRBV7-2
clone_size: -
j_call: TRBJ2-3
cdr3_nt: TGTGCCAGCAGCCCACAGGTCGCAGATACGCAGTATTTT
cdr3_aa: CASSPQVADTQYF

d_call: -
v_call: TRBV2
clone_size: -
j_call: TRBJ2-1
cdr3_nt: TGTGCCAGCAGGGCCGCGTGGCTCCGCGATGAGCAGTTCTTC
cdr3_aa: CASRAAWLRDEQFF

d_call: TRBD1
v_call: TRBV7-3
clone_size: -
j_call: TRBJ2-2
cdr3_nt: TGTGCCAGCAGCCCCGGGACAGGGGACACCGGGGAGCTGTTTTTT
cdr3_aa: CASSPGTGDTGELFF

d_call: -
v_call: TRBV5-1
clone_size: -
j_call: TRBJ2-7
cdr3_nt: TGCGCCAGCAGCTCTTATACGCCAGGCTACGAGCAGTACTTC
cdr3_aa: CASSSYTPGYEQYF

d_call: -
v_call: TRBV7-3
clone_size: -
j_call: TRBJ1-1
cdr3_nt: TGTGCCAGCAGCTTAATACACAGGGTCACTGAAGCTTTCTTT
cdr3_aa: CASSLIHRVTEAFF

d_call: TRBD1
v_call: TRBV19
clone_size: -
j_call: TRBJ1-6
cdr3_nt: TGTGCCAGTAGTAACAGGGGGAATTCACCCCTCCACTTT
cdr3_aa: CASSNRGNSPLHF

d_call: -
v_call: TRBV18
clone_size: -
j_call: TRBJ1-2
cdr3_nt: TGTGCCAGCTCGGTGGACAGTAACTATGGCTACACCTTC
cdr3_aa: CASSVDSNYGYTF

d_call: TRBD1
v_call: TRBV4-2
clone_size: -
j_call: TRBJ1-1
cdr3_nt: TGTGCCAGCAGCCTGAGGACAGGGGATGAAGCTTTCTTT
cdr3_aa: CASSLRTGDEAFF

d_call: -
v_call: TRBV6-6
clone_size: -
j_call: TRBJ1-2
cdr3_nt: TGTGCCAGCACCAACGGACAGAAGAGCAGCTATGGCTACACCTTC
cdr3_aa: CASTNGQKSSYGYTF

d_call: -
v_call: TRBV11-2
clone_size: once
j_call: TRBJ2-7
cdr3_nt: TGTGCCAGCAGCCCCACGAGTGACTACGAGCAGTACTTC
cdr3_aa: CASSPTSDYEQYF

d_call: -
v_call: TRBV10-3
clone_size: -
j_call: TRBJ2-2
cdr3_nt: TGTGCCATCAAACAGGGGAGGACCGGGGAGCTGTTTTTT
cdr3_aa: CAIKQGRTGELFF

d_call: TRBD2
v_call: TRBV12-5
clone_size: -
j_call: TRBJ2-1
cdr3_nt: TGTGCTAGTGGGGCAGGTAGCGGGAGGGCCAGAGAGCAGTTCTTC
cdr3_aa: CASGAGSGRAREQFF

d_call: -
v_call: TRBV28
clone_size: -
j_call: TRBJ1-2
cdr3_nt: TGTGCCAGCAGTTGGGCAGGACCTAGCTATGGCTACACCTTC
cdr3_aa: CASSWAGPSYGYTF

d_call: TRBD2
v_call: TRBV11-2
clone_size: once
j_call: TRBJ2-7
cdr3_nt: TGTGCCAGCAACCGGGGAGGGGTTGGCGAGCAGTACTTC
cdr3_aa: CASNRGGVGEQYF

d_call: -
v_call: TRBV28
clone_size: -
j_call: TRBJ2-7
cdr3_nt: TGTGCCAGCAGTTTAGAATGGGGCTCGGCCTACGAGCAGTACTTC
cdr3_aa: CASSLEWGSAYEQYF

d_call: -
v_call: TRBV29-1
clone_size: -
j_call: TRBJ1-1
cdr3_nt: TGCAGCGCCAGGGGTGGCCTTATGAACACTGAAGCTTTCTTT
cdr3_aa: CSARGGLMNTEAFF

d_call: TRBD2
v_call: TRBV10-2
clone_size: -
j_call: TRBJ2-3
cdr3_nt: TGCGCCAGCTGCCATAGAGTAGCGGGGGTTACCACAGATACGCAGTATTTT
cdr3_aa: CASCHRVAGVTTDTQYF